The entry below describes one T cell receptor (beta chain). The CDR3 covers 17 residues. Trimming at V came to 3 bases and at J to 5 bases, leaving 6 bases not matched to a gene. CDR1 is SGHRS, CDR2 YFSETQ, per germline. The PCR had 60 Vbeta and 13 Jbeta primers. Profiling relied on immunoSEQ multiplex PCR, and the TCRdb table lists in-frame clones only, not all of them. The data show around 250,000 clones, 75% to 85% seen once. This record belongs to a study of cytomegalovirus exposure and HLA in healthy donors. The V and J genes are TRBV5-1 and TRBJ2-2; 14 nucleotides match TRBD2. Source material: PBMCs. This clonotype was sampled from a woman aged 55-70 years in good health and CMV-seropositive. Here the CDR3 reads CASSYGTSGSMTGELFF. CDR3 in DNA: TGCGCCAGCAGCTACGGGACTAGCGGGAGTATGACCGGGGAGCTGTTTTTT.